This T cell receptor (beta chain) was observed in a study of brain T cells in children with intractable seizures. Whole-study results and caveats: Pre- and post-surgery blood differed in depth, so pre-surgery absences may be undersampling.

Profiled with immunoSEQ multiplex PCR; TCRdb holds only in-frame clones, not every one. The sample includes 340,000 or so clones, roughly 93% seen only once; the top ten take around 6%. Regarding time point: blood from clinic visit 5 months post-surgery; TSC patient then seizure free. Sequencing was limited to surgery cases with top T cell transcript signatures in brain tissue. CDR3 length equals 15 residues. The germline CDR1 and CDR2 sequences are LNHDA and SQIVND (reference sequence). V trimming: 2 bases; J trimming: 3 bases; junction bases outside the gene matches: 7. In its sample, this clone was seen once. What it binds is unknown.

The clonotype comes from a boy under three years old with tuberous sclerosis and intractable seizures. This rearrangement joins TRBV19 to TRBJ2-7; TRBD2 aligns across 7 bases. This sample comprised peripheral blood, obtained 4 to 6 months after surgery. DNA of the CDR3: TGTGCCAGTAGTATAAGTAGTAGCGGGTACTACGAGCAGTACTTC. The encoded protein is CASSISSSGYYEQYF.